The clone carrying this T cell receptor beta chain was seen at least ten times. Its target is not known. This sample was taken from a study of T cells in Graves' hyperthyroidism and ophthalmopathy. This CDR3 spans 12 amino acids. CDR1 and CDR2 (germline): ENHRY, SYGVKD. Trimming stripped 7 bases from V and 1 base from J, with 7 bases between. General study results and limits: The model's output predicted ophthalmopathy at a median of approximately 6.5 months prior to onset. Researchers report that a 13 V-J model separated ophthalmopathy from stable hyperthyroidism.

When ophthalmopathy did not progress within 18 months, Graves' hyperthyroidism was considered stable. Amplified TCR beta CDR3 regions came from RNA transcripts. The HTBI primer set was used in a first-round RT-PCR of the TCR CDR3. TCRdb re-called the multiplex PCR reads through MiXCR, storing one row per CDR3 protein. Counted here are around 290,000 distinct CDR3 sequences, around 13% occurring once; the ten biggest clones make up 7.9%. This sequence joins TRBV10-3 and TRBJ2-5, with D unresolved. Sequencing was done on a sample of blood. The clonotype was recovered from a woman aged 40 to 55 with Graves' hyperthyroidism. The CDR3 protein is CAINRVQETQYF. For the CDR3, the DNA is TGTGCCATCAACCGGGTCCAAGAGACCCAGTACTTC.